This is a list of T cell receptor beta chains from one sample in a study of Ad26.COV2.S vaccination and SARS-CoV-2 variants. Using immunoSEQ multiplex PCR, the repertoire was profiled, and TCRdb retains in-frame clones only, with some absent. The sample records about 400,000 clones, roughly 90% being singletons. Sample: peripheral blood, taken in a trial of Ad26.COV2.S vaccine versus placebo. These receptors all stem from a person aged 18-60 years who received the Ad26.COV2.S COVID-19 vaccine or a placebo. CDR3s include the opening cysteine and the closing phenylalanine or tryptophan. A D gene is named only where the DNA matches it firmly. Rows give clone size only sometimes, using once, few, many, or a class for an expanded clone.

v_call	j_call	clone_size	d_call	cdr3_nt	cdr3_aa
TRBV18	TRBJ2-1	-	TRBD2	TGTGCCAGCTCACCACAGTCTAACGGGGGGGCCGGGAATGAGCAGTTCTTC	CASSPQSNGGAGNEQFF
TRBV6-2/TRBV6-3	TRBJ1-1	-	-	TGTGCCAGCAGCCTTAATAGCGGAACTTTCTTT	CASSLNSGTFF
TRBV9	TRBJ1-2	-	TRBD1	TGTGCCAGCAGCCCCGGGACAGGAGCTAACTATGGCTACACCTTC	CASSPGTGANYGYTF
TRBV11-3	TRBJ2-5	-	-	TGTGCCAGCAGCCATGATGTGACAGGACAAGAGACCCAGTACTTC	CASSHDVTGQETQYF
TRBV27	TRBJ1-5	-	-	TGTGCCAGCACCTCGTGGGGGAGCAATCAGCCCCAGCATTTT	CASTSWGSNQPQHF
TRBV18	TRBJ1-5	many	-	TGTGCCAGCTCACCAAATGAAAGACAGTTCAATCAGCCCCAGCATTTT	CASSPNERQFNQPQHF
TRBV18	TRBJ2-7	-	TRBD1	TGTGCCAGCTCACCAGAGGGGGACAGGGTGGACGAGCAGTACTTC	CASSPEGDRVDEQYF
TRBV4-1	TRBJ2-7	-	-	TGCGCCAGCAGCCCGACTGGAAACGAGCAGTACTTC	CASSPTGNEQYF
TRBV4-1	TRBJ2-7	-	-	TGCGCCAGCAGCCAGGATAAGACGTACGAGCAGTACTTC	CASSQDKTYEQYF
TRBV6-6	TRBJ1-2	-	TRBD1	TGTGCCAGCAGTTCTACAGGGGGCGATGGCTACACCTTC	CASSSTGGDGYTF
TRBV15	TRBJ1-4	once	-	TGTGCCACCAGCTCCGAGCCCCGGCCTAGGGAAAAACTGTTTTTT	CATSSEPRPREKLFF
TRBV7-2	TRBJ1-1	-	TRBD1	TGTGCCAGCAGCTTAATGACAGGGGTGGAATTCACTGAAGCTTTCTTT	CASSLMTGVEFTEAFF
TRBV20-1	TRBJ1-2	-	-	TGCAGTGCTAGTTTAACAGTTGGTTTCTATGGCTACACCTTC	CSASLTVGFYGYTF
TRBV6-6	TRBJ1-6	-	-	TGTGCCAGCAGTAACCCGACAGGTTCCTTGAATTCACCCCTCCACTTT	CASSNPTGSLNSPLHF
TRBV5-1	TRBJ1-1	-	TRBD1	TGCGCCAGCAGCTTGATTGGACAGGGGGCCAAGGCGGTGAACACTGAAGCTTTCTTT	CASSLIGQGAKAVNTEAFF
TRBV7-2	TRBJ2-7	few	TRBD1	TGTGCCAGCAGCTTAGGGCTAACAGGGGCCTGGGGGGAGCAGTACTTC	CASSLGLTGAWGEQYF
TRBV19	TRBJ2-1	-	-	TGTGCCAGTAGTATAATAGGGGGTATCAATGAGCAGTTCTTC	CASSIIGGINEQFF
TRBV14	TRBJ1-5	-	-	TGTGCCAGCAGCCAAGAAAAGTCCCCCCTCAGAAATCAGCCCCAGCATTTT	CASSQEKSPLRNQPQHF
TRBV6-6	TRBJ1-2	once	TRBD1	TGTGCCAGCAGTCTAGGGACAGGGGGGCTCCCTGACTATGGCTACACCTTC	CASSLGTGGLPDYGYTF
TRBV4-1	TRBJ2-2	once	TRBD1	TGCGCCAGACCTAAACAGGGGTACACCGGGGAGCTGTTTTTT	CARPKQGYTGELFF
TRBV10-1	TRBJ1-1	-	-	TGCGCCAGCAGGGCGAGGAGGGACACTGAAGCTTTCTTT	CASRARRDTEAFF
TRBV28	TRBJ1-1	-	TRBD1	TGTGCCAGCGGGACAGGGACTACTGAAGCTTTCTTT	CASGTGTTEAFF
TRBV13	TRBJ2-5	-	-	TGTGCCAGCAGCTTAGTGGGGGACCCGAGGTCGGGGGAGACCCAGTACTTC	CASSLVGDPRSGETQYF
TRBV28	TRBJ2-3	-	-	TGTGCCACAAGGGCGGACGGGCACAGCACAGATACGCAGTATTTT	CATRADGHSTDTQYF
TRBV11-2	TRBJ2-5	-	TRBD1	TGTGCCAGCAGCTTAGGGGACAGGGGTTGGGAGACCCAGTACTTC	CASSLGDRGWETQYF
TRBV4-3	TRBJ1-2	-	-	TGCGCCAGCAGCCAAGATTTCAGGGGCGTCCTTAACTATGGCTACACCTTC	CASSQDFRGVLNYGYTF
TRBV2	TRBJ1-5	-	-	TGTGCCAGCAGTGATGGCAGGGATAGCAATCAGCCCCAGCATTTT	CASSDGRDSNQPQHF
TRBV7-8	TRBJ1-2	-	-	TGTGCCAGCAGCCCGGAACTGGCCAGCAGCTTCTATGGCTACACCTTC	CASSPELASSFYGYTF
TRBV5-1	TRBJ2-1	-	-	TGCGCCAGCAGCTTGGTGGTGGGGGGACGTTACAATGAGCAGTTCTTC	CASSLVVGGRYNEQFF
TRBV9	TRBJ1-5	-	-	TGTGCCAGCAGCGTAGGAGGTTACAATCAGCCCCAGCATTTT	CASSVGGYNQPQHF
TRBV9	TRBJ2-7	-	-	TGTGCCAGCAGCCCAAGCGACTACGAGCAGTACTTC	CASSPSDYEQYF
TRBV27	TRBJ2-1	-	TRBD1	TGTGCCAGCGCCCGAACAGGGGGTGACAGTGAGCAGTTCTTC	CASARTGGDSEQFF
TRBV10-3	TRBJ2-5	-	TRBD1	TGTGCCATCAGGGAGACAGGGCTACAAGAGACCCAGTACTTC	CAIRETGLQETQYF